A single sample is the source of the 13 T cell receptor beta chains below, sequenced in a study of quantifying T cell responses using KT2 cells. Looking at the study overall: cDNA was made from DNase-treated RNA using alpha and beta constant primers.

Each cDNA got a UMI-containing oligo ligated at its 3' end. An equimolar mix of RC1.1 and RC1.2 primed the beta chain across TRBC1 and TRBC2. TCRdb re-called the UMI-ligation and nested PCR reads through MiXCR, storing one row per CDR3 protein. The sample records 40,000 or so distinct CDR3 sequences, 17% being singletons. The sequencing input was PBMCs spiked with cells of the T cell clone KT2. The receptors originated from a human donor.

This clonotype was seen only a few times. The chain combines TRBV3-1 with TRBJ1-5; 9 positions agree with TRBD1. CDR1 and CDR2 (germline): LGHDT, YNNKEL (reference sequence). The junction had 1 base not matched to a gene; V was cut back by 1 base and J by 3 bases. The CDR3 has 15 residues. This CDR3 reads CASSQGTGDNQPQHF. The CDR3, as DNA: TGTGCCAGCAGCCAAGGGACAGGGGACAATCAGCCCCAGCATTTT.

The table lists this clonotype with a few counts. The chain joins TRBV6-5 to TRBJ1-1; D ambiguous. The CDR3 is 13 residues long. Germline CDR1 MNHEY, CDR2 SVGAGI. The V end was cut by 2 bases, the J end by 7 bases, with 11 bases between. DNA of the CDR3: TGTGCCAGCAGTTACGTCGAGTCGAGTGAAGCTTTCTTT. Amino acid sequence: CASSYVESSEAFF.

Only a few counts were recorded for this clonotype. V usage is TRBV11-3 and J usage is TRBJ2-1; D ambiguous. CDR3 size: 14 residues. CDR1 is SGHNT and CDR2 is YENEEA in the germline V gene. V lost 3 bases to trimming and J lost 4 bases, with 10 bases between them. The CDR3, as DNA: TGTGCCAGCAGCTTGAGTGGTACGTACAATGAGCAGTTCTTC. Translation: CASSLSGTYNEQFF.

This clonotype occurred many times. V usage is TRBV29-1 and J usage is TRBJ2-6, with no clear D. Germline CDR1 SQVTM, CDR2 ANQGSEA. The CDR3 length is 12 residues. The V gene lost 6 bases and the J gene lost 1 base, with 4 bases spanning the gap. The CDR3 region has the DNA TGCAGCGTGGTGTCTGGGGCCAACGTCCTGACTTTC. The encoded protein is CSVVSGANVLTF.

This clonotype was detected a few times. The chain employs TRBV11-2 and TRBJ2-1; D tentatively fits TRBD1 or TRBD2 (6 bases each). CDR3 length equals 17 residues. Trimming shortened V by 0 bases and J by 8 bases, and 20 bases separated the two germline ends. Per the germline V gene, CDR1 is SGHAT and CDR2 is FQNNGV. In DNA, the CDR3 is TGTGCCAGCAGCTTAGATATCCTAGGGGGGAGTAGTCATGAGCAGTTCTTC. It is translated as CASSLDILGGSSHEQFF.

The rearrangement links TRBV5-1 to TRBJ1-1, with 8 bases fitting TRBD1. The CDR3 has 16 residues. CDR1 and CDR2 from the germline V gene are SGHRS and YFSETQ. Trimming took 4 bases from V and 5 from J; bases not matched to a gene: 13. The DNA for the CDR3 is TGCGCCAGCAGCCGGAATCCAGGGGGCGCCGGGACTGAAGCTTTCTTT. Its translation: CASSRNPGGAGTEAFF. Based on the CDR3 plus reference TRBV5-1 and TRBJ1-1, the full variable domain is KAGVTQTPRYLIKTRGQQVTLSCSPISGHRSVSWYQQTPGQGLQFLFEYFSETQRNKGNFPGRFSGRQFSNSRSEMNVSTLELGDSALYLCASSRNPGGAGTEAFFGQGTRLTVV.

This clonotype was counted a few times. V gene TRBV6-5 combines with J gene TRBJ2-7, with 8 bases aligning to TRBD1. V lost 6 bases to trimming and J lost 4 bases; unmatched junction nucleotides: 5. Germline CDR1 and CDR2: MNHEY and SVGAGI. This CDR3 has 13 residues. CDR3 DNA: TGTGCCAGCAGGGAGACAGGGGAGTACGAGCAGTACTTC. Amino acids: CASRETGEYEQYF.

The chain joins TRBV12-3 or TRBV12-4 to TRBJ2-5; weak D call: TRBD2 (6 bases). This CDR3 contains 14 residues. V shed 4 bases and J shed 3 bases, with 12 bases lying between them. The CDR3 protein is CASSSSLAEETQYF. CDR3 DNA: TGTGCCAGCAGTTCTTCACTAGCTGAAGAGACCCAGTACTTC.

The CDR3 sequence: CASSLGLAGANEQFF. CDR3 DNA: TGCGCCAGCAGCTTGGGACTAGCGGGAGCCAATGAGCAGTTCTTC. The chain combines TRBV5-1 with TRBJ2-1; 12 bases line up with TRBD2. The CDR3 has 15 residues. V trimming: 0 bases; J trimming: 6 bases; junction bases outside the gene matches: 1. The germline CDR1 and CDR2 sequences are SGHRS and YFSETQ.

V usage is TRBV5-1 and J usage is TRBJ2-6; no definite D call. The germline V gene encodes CDR1 SGHRS and CDR2 YFSETQ. The CDR3 spans 14 residues. V was pared by 3 bases and J by 1 base, with 5 bases between. CDR3 DNA: TGCGCCAGCAGCTGGCTATCTGGGGCCAACGTCCTGACTTTC. This translates into CASSWLSGANVLTF. Drawing the rest from reference TRBV5-1 and TRBJ2-6, the complete variable domain is KAGVTQTPRYLIKTRGQQVTLSCSPISGHRSVSWYQQTPGQGLQFLFEYFSETQRNKGNFPGRFSGRQFSNSRSEMNVSTLELGDSALYLCASSWLSGANVLTFGAGSRLTVL.

This clonotype was counted at least ten times. The chain carries TRBV12-3 or TRBV12-4 and TRBJ2-1, with 10 bases lining up with TRBD1. V shed 3 bases and J 7 bases; nucleotides not matched to a gene: 15. This CDR3 contains 18 residues. CDR3 bases: TGTGCCAGCAGTTTTTGGCTTTTGGGGACAGGGGACGGTAATGAGCAGTTCTTC. This codes for CASSFWLLGTGDGNEQFF.

There are a few counts of this clonotype. This rearrangement joins TRBV15 to TRBJ2-7; tentatively, D is TRBD1 (6 bases). Germline V lookup: CDR1 LNHNV, CDR2 YYDKDF (reference sequence). This CDR3 region has 15 residues. Trimming took 0 bases from V and 5 from J, leaving 14 bases between them. This chain's CDR3 is CATSRDARTDHEQYF. As DNA, the CDR3 is TGTGCCACCAGCAGAGATGCTAGGACAGACCACGAGCAGTACTTC.

The rearrangement links TRBV28 to TRBJ2-7, with 8 bases fitting TRBD1. The CDR3 sequence is 17 residues long. With V trimmed by 2 bases and J by 6 bases, 15 bases remained unmatched. In germline, CDR1 is MDHEN, CDR2 SYDVKM. Here the CDR3 reads CASSLMLGGTGRGEQYF. CDR3 DNA: TGTGCCAGCAGTTTAATGTTGGGCGGGACAGGCAGGGGCGAGCAGTACTTC.